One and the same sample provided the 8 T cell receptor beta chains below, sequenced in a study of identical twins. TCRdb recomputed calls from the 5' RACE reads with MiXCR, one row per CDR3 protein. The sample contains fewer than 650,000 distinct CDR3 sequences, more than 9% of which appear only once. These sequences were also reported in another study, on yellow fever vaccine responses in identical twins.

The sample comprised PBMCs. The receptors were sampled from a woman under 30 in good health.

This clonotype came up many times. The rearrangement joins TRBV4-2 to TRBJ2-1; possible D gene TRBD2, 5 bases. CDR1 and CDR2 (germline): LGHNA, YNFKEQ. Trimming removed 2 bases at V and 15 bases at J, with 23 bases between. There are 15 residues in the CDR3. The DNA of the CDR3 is TGTGCCAGCAGCCAATCTGGGAGTATCGGGCGTGAGAGGTTCTTC. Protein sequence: CASSQSGSIGRERFF.

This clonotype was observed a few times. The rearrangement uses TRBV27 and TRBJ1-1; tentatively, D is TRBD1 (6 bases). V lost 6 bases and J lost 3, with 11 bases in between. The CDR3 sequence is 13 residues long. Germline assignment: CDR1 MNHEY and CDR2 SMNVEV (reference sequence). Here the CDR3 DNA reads TGTGCCAGCAGGAGACAGGACTACACTGAAGCTTTCTTT. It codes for CASRRQDYTEAFF.

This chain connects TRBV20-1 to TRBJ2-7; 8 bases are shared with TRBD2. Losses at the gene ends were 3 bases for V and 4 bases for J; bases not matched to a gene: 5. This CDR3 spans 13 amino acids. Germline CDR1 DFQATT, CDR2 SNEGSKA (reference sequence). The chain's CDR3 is CSASGGAAYEQYF. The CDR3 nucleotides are TGCAGTGCTAGCGGGGGGGCGGCGTACGAGCAGTACTTC.

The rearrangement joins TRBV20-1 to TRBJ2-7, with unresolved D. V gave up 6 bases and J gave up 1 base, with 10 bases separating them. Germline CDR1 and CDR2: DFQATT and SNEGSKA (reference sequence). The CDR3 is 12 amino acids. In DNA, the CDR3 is TGCAGTGCCCCTACTGCTTCCTACGAGCAGTACTTC. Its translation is CSAPTASYEQYF.

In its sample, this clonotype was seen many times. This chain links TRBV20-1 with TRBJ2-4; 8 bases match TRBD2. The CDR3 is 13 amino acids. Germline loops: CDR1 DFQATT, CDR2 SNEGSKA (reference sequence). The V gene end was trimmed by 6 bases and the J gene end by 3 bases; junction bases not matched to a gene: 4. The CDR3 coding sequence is TGCAGTGCGTTCGGGACTAGCAAAAACATTCAGTACTTC. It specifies CSAFGTSKNIQYF.

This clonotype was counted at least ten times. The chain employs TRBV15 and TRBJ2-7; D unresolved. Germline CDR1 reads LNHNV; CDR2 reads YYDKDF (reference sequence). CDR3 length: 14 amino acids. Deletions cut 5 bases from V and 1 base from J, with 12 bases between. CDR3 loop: CATSPVGYSYEQYF. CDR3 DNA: TGTGCCACCAGCCCCGTGGGCTATTCCTACGAGCAGTACTTC.

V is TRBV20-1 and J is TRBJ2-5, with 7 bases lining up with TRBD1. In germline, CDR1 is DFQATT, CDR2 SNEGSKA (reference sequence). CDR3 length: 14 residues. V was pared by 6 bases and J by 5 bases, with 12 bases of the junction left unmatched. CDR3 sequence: CSAKTGTVLETQYF. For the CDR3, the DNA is TGCAGTGCCAAGACCGGGACAGTACTGGAGACCCAGTACTTC.

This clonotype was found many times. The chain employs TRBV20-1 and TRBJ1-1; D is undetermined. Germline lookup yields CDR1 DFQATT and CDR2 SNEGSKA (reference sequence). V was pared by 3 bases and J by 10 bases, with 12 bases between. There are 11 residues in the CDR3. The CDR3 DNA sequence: TGCAGTGCTAGGGTGCAGCTTTTAGCTTTCTTT. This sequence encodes CSARVQLLAFF.